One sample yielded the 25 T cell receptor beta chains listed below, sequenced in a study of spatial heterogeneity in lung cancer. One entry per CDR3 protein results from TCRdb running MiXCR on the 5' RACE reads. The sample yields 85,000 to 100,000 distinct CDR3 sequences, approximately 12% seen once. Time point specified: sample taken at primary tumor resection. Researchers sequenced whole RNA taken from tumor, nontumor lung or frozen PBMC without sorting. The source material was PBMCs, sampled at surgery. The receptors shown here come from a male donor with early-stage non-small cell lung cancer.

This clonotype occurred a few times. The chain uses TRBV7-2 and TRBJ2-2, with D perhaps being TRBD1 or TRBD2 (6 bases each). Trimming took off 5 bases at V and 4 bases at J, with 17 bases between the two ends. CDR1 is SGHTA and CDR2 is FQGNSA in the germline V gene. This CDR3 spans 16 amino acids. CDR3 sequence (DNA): TGTGCCAGCAGCCATCAATGGGGGGCTGGCACCGGGGAGCTGTTTTTT. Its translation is CASSHQWGAGTGELFF.

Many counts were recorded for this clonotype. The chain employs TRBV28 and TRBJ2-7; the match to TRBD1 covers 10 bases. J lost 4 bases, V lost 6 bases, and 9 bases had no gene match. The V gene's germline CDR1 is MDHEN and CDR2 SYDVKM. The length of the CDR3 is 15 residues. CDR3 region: CASSLDRGLGYEQYF. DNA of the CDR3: TGTGCCAGCAGCCTCGACAGGGGGCTAGGGTACGAGCAGTACTTC.

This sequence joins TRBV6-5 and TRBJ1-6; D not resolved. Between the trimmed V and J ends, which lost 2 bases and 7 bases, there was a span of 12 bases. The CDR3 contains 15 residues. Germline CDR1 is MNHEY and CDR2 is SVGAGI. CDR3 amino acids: CASSYAGPPNSPLHF. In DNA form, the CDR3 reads TGTGCCAGCAGTTACGCCGGCCCCCCAAATTCACCCCTCCACTTT.

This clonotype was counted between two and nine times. The CDR3 sequence: CASSVGQTYTEAFF. CDR3 in DNA: TGTGCCAGCAGCGTAGGACAGACCTACACTGAAGCTTTCTTT. The chain has TRBV9 and TRBJ1-1; weak D call: TRBD1 (5 bases). Germline CDR1 is SGDLS and CDR2 is YYNGEE. The CDR3 is 14 amino acids. Trimming removed 0 bases at V and 3 bases at J, with 9 bases between.

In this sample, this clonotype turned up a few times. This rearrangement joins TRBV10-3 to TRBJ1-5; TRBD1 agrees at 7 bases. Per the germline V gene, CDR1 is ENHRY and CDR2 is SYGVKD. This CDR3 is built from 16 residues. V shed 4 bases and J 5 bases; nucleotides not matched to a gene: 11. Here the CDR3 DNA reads TGTGCCATCAGTGCCACCCGACAGGGAGCAGATCAGCCCCAGCATTTT. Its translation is CAISATRQGADQPQHF.

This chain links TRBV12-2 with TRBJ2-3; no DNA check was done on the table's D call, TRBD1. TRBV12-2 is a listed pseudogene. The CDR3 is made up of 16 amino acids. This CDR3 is CAPDSGGTRGTDTQYF. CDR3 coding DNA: TGTGCCCCCGACTCCGGGGGAACCCGGGGCACAGATACGCAGTATTTT.

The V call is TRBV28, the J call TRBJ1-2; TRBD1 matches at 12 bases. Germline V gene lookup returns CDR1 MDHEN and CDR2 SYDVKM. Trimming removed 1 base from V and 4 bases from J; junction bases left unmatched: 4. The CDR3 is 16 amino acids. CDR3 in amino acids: CASSLSGTGGIYGYTF. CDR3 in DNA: TGTGCCAGCAGTTTATCCGGGACAGGGGGCATCTATGGCTACACCTTC.

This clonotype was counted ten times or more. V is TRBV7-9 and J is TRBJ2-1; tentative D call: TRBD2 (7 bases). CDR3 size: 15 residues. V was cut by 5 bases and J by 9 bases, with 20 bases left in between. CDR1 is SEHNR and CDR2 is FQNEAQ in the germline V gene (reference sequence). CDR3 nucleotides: TGTGCCAGCAGCCCCCAGCCCGGGGGGCAGGTTGAGCAGTTCTTC. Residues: CASSPQPGGQVEQFF.

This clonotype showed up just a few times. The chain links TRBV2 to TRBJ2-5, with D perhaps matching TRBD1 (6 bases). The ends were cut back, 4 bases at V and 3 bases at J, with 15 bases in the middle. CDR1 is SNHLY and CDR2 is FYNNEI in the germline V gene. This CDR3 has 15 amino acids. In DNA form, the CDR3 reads TGTGCCAGCAGTGGAGCACAGGGCGATGAAGAGACCCAGTACTTC. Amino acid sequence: CASSGAQGDEETQYF. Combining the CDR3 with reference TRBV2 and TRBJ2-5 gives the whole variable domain EPEVTQTPSHQVTQMGQEVILRCVPISNHLYFYWYRQILGQKVEFLVSFYNNEISEKSEIFDDQFSVERPDGSNFTLKIRSTKLEDSAMYFCASSGAQGDEETQYFGPGTRLLVL.

The CDR3 loop reads CASSFGEFNEQFF. The CDR3 DNA follows: TGTGCCAGCAGTTTTGGGGAGTTCAATGAGCAGTTCTTC. The chain joins TRBV27 to TRBJ2-1; D possibly corresponds to TRBD2 (5 bases). Germline values: CDR1 MNHEY, CDR2 SMNVEV (reference sequence). Between the trimmed V and J ends, which lost 3 bases and 6 bases, there was a span of 9 bases. The length of the CDR3 is 13 residues.

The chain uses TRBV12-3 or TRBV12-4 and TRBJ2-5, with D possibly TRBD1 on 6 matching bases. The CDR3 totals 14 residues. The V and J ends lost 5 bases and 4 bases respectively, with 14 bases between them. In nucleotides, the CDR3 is TGTGCCAGCAGTACTACTGAAGGGGGAGAGACCCAGTACTTC. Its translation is CASSTTEGGETQYF.

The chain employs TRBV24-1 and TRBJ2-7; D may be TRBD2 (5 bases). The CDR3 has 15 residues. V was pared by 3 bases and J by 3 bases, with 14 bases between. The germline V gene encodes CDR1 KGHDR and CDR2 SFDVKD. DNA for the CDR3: TGTGCCACCAGTGATATCGGGCGGGCTTTCTACGAGCAGTACTTC. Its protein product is CATSDIGRAFYEQYF.

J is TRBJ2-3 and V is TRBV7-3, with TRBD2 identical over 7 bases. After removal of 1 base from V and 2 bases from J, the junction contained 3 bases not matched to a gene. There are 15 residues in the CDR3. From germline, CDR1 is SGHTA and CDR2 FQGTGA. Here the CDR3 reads CASSLNGRPTDTQYF. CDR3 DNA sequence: TGTGCCAGCAGCTTAAACGGGAGGCCCACAGATACGCAGTATTTT.

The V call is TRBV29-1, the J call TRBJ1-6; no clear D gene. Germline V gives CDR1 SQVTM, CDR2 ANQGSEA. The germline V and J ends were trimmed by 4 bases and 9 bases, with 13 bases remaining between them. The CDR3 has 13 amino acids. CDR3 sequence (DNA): TGCAGCGTTGCGGCAGACTCCGGTTCACCCCTCCACTTT. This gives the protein CSVAADSGSPLHF.

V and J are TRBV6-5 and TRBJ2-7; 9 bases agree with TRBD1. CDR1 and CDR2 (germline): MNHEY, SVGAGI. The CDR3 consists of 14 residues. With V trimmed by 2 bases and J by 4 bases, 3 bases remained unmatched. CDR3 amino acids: CASSYGTGLYEQYF. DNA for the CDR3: TGTGCCAGCAGTTACGGGACAGGGCTTTACGAGCAGTACTTC.

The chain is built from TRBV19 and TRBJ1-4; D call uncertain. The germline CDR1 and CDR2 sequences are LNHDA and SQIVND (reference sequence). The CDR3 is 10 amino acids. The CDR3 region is CGSGNEKLFF. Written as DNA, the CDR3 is TGTGGTTCGGGAAATGAAAAACTGTTTTTT.

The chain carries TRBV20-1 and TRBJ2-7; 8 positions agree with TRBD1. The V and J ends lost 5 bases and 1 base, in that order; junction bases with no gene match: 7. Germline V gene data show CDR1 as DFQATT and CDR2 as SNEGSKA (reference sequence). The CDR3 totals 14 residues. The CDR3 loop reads CSAATGAGSYEQYF. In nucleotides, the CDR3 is TGCAGTGCTGCGACAGGGGCGGGATCCTACGAGCAGTACTTC.

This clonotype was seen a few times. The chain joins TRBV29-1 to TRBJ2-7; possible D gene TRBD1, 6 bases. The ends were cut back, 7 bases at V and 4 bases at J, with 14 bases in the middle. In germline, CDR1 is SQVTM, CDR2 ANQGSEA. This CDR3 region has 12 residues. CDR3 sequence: CSGRTGLYEQYF. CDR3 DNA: TGCAGCGGACGTACAGGGCTGTACGAGCAGTACTTC.

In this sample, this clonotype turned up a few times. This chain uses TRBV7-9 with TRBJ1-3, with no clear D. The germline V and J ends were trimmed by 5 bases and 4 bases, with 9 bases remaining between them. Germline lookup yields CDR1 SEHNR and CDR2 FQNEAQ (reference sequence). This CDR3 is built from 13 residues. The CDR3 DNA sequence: TGTGCCAGCAGCCTACAGCTGGGAAACACCATATATTTT. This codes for CASSLQLGNTIYF.

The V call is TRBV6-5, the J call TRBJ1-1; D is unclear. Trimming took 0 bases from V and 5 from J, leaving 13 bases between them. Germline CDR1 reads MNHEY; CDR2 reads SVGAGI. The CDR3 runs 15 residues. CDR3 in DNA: TGTGCCAGCAGTTACTCGGGCGGCCGAGGTACTGAAGCTTTCTTT. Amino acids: CASSYSGGRGTEAFF.

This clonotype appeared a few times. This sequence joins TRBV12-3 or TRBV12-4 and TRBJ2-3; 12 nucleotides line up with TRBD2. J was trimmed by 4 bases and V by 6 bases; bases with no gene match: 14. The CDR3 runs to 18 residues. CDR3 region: CASSLTSGGYPGADTQYF. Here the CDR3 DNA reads TGTGCCAGCAGCCTTACTAGCGGGGGGTACCCTGGGGCAGATACGCAGTATTTT.

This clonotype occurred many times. Written as DNA, the CDR3 is TGTGCCAGCAGTGAGAGGACAGGGAAAGAGACCCAGTACTTC. Amino acid sequence: CASSERTGKETQYF. The V call is TRBV6-1, the J call TRBJ2-5; 8 positions agree with TRBD1. The V gene's germline CDR1 is MNHNS and CDR2 SASEGT. CDR3 size: 14 residues. V trimming: 3 bases; J trimming: 3 bases; junction bases outside the gene matches: 3.

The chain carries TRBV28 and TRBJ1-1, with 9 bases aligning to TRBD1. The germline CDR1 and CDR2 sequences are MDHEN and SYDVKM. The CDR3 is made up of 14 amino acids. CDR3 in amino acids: CTTLRDRVGTEAFF. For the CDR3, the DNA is TGTACCACCTTGCGGGACAGGGTAGGCACTGAAGCTTTCTTT. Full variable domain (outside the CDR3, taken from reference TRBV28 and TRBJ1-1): DVKVTQSSRYLVKRTGEKVFLECVQDMDHENMFWYRQDPGLGLRLIYFSYDVKMKEKGDIPEGYSVSREKKERFSLILESASTNQTSMYLCTTLRDRVGTEAFFGQGTRLTVV.

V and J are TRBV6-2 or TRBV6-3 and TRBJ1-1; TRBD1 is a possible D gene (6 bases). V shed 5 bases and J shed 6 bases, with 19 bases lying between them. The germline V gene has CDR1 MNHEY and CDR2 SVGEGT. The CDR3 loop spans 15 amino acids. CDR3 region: CASSLVPTGIAEAFF. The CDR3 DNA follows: TGTGCCAGCAGTCTGGTACCTACAGGGATCGCTGAAGCTTTCTTT.

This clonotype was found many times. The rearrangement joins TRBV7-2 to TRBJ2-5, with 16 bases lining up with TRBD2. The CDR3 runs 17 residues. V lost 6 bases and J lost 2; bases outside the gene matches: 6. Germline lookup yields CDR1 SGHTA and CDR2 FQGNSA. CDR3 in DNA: TGTGCCAGCAGTCCCCCGGGACTAGCGGGGGGGCAAGAGACCCAGTACTTC. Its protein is CASSPPGLAGGQETQYF.